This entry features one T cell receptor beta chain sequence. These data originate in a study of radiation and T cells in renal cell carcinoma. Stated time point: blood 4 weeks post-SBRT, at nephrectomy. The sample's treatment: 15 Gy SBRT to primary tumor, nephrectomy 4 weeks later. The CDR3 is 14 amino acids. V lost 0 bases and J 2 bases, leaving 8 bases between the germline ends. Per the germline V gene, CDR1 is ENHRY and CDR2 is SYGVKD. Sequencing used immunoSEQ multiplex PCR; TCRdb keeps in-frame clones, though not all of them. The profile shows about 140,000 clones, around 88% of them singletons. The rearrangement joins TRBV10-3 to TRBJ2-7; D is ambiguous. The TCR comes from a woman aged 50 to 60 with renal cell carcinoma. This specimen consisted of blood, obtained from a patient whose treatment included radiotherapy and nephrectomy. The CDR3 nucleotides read TGTGCCATCAGTGAGTCGGTAGGAGCCTACGAGCAGTACTTC. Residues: CAISESVGAYEQYF.